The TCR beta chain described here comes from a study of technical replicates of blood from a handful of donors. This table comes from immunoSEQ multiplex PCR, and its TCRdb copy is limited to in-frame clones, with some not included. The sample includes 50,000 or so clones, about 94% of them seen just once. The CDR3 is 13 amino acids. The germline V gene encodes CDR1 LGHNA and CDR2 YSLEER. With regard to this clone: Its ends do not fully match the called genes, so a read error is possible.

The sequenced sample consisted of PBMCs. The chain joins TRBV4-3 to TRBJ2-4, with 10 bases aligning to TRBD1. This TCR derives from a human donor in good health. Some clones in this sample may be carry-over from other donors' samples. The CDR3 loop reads CASSQDQGGQGHF. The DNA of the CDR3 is TGCGCCAGCAGCCAAGATCAAGGGGGACAGGGGCACTTC.